This TCR beta chain is from a study of blood T cell repertoires in COVID-19. Study-wide context: The study drew acute and convalescent COVID-19 samples from the United States, Italy and Spain.

Authors' processing steps: Amplification of reference gene primers was used by the study to estimate nucleated cell counts. Repertoires were generated with immunoSEQ multiplex PCR, while TCRdb's copy carries only in-frame clones and drops some. D and trimming were read from the DNA, whereas the V and J calls and clone size are those reported in that table. This table has 150,000 to 200,000 clones, 70% to 80% appearing once. This clone was seen only once. With 0 bases removed from V and 9 bases from J, the gap between germline ends came to 16 bases. CDR1 is SGHKS and CDR2 is YYEKEE in the germline V gene (reference sequence). The CDR3 has 15 residues.

Specimen: peripheral blood. The receptor was derived from a woman in her 40s with COVID-19, enrolled during active disease. The chain joins TRBV5-5 to TRBJ2-1; D gene unclear. The CDR3 coding sequence is TGTGCCAGCAGCTTGGTTAGCCGTAGCTCGGCTGAGCAGTTCTTC. It codes for CASSLVSRSSAEQFF.